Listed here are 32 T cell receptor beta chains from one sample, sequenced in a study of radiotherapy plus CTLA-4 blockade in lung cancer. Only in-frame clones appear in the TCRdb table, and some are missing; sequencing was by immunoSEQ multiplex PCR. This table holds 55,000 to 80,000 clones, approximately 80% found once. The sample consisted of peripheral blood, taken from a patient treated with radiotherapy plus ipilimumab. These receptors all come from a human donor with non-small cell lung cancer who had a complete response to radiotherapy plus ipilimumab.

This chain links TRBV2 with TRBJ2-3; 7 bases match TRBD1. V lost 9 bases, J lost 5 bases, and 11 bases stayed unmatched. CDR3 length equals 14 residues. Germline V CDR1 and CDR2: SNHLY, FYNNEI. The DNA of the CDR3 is TGTGCCAGTCAACAGGGGCCCCTGGTAGATACGCAGTATTTT. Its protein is CASQQGPLVDTQYF.

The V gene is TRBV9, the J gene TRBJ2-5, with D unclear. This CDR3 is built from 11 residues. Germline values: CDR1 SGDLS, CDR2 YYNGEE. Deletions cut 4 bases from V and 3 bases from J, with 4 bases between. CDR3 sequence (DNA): TGTGCCAGCAGCTTCGAAGAGACCCAGTACTTC. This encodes CASSFEETQYF.

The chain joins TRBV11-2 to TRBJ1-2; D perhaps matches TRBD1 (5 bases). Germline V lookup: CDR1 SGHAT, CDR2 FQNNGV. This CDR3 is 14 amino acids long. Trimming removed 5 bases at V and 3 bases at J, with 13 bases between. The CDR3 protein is CASSKDNWDYGYTF. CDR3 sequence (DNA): TGTGCCAGCAGCAAGGACAATTGGGACTATGGCTACACCTTC.

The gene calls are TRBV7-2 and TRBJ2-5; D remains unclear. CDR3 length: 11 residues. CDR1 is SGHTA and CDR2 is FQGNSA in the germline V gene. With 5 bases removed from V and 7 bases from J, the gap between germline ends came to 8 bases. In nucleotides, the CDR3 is TGTGCCAGCAGCCTGCTAGGGACCCAGTACTTC. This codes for CASSLLGTQYF.

The CDR3 spells CASSVASGVQETQYF. DNA of the CDR3: TGTGCCAGCAGCGTAGCTAGCGGGGTCCAAGAGACCCAGTACTTC. The V gene is TRBV9, the J gene TRBJ2-5; 9 bases are shared with TRBD2. In germline, CDR1 is SGDLS, CDR2 YYNGEE. J lost 1 base, V lost 0 bases, and 1 base had no gene match. The CDR3 contains 15 residues.

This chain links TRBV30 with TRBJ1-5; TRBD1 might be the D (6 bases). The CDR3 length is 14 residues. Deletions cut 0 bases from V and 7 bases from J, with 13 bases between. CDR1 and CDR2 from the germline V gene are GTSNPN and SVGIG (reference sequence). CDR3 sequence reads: CAWSVQQGPQPQHF. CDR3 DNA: TGTGCCTGGAGTGTACAACAGGGTCCACAGCCCCAGCATTTT.

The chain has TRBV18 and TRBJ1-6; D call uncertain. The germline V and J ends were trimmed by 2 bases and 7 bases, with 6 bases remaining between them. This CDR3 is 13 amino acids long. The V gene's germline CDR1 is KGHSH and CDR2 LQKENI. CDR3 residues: CASSPELNSPLHF. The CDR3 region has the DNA TGTGCCAGCTCACCAGAGTTGAATTCACCCCTCCACTTT.

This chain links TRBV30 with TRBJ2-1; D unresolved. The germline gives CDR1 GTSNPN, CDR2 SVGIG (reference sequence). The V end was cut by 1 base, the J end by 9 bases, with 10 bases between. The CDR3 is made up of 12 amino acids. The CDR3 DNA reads TGTGCCTGGAGTGCGTGGGATAGTGAGCAGTTCTTC. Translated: CAWSAWDSEQFF.

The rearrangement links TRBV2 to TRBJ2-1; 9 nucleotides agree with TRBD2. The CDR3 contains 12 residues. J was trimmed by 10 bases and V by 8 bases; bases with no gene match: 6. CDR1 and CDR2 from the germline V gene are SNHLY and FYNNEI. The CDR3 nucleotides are TGTGCCAGCCAGCGGGGGGCCGAGGAGCAGTTCTTC. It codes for CASQRGAEEQFF.

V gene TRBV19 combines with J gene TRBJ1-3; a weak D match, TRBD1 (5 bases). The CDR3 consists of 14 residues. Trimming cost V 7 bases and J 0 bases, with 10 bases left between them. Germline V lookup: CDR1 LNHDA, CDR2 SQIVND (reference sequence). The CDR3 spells CASTPQVSGNTIYF. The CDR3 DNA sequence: TGTGCCAGTACCCCACAGGTCTCTGGAAACACCATATATTTT.

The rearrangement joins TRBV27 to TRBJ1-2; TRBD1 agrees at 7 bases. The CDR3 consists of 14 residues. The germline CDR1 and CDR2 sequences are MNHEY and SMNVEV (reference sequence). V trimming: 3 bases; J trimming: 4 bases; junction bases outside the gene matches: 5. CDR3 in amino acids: CASSFTGTAYGYTF. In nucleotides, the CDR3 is TGTGCCAGCAGTTTCACAGGGACAGCCTATGGCTACACCTTC.

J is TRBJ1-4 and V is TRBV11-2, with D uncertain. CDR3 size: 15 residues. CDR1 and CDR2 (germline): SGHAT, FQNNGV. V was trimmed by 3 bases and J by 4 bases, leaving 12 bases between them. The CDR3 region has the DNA TGTGCCAGCAGCTTTTCTCCAAGGAATAATGAAAAACTGTTTTTT. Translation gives CASSFSPRNNEKLFF.

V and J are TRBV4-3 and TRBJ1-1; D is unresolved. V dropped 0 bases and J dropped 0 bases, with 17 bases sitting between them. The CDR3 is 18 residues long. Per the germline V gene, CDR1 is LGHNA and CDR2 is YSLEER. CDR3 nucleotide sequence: TGCGCCAGCAGCCAAGATATAGGCTCTCCTTCTTTGAACACTGAAGCTTTCTTT. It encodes CASSQDIGSPSLNTEAFF.

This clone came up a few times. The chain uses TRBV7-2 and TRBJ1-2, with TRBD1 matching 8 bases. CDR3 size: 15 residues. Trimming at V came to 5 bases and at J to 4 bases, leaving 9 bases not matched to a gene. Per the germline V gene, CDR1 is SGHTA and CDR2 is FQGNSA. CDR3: CASSIGQGGGYGYTF. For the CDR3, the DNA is TGTGCCAGCAGCATCGGACAGGGAGGGGGCTATGGCTACACCTTC.

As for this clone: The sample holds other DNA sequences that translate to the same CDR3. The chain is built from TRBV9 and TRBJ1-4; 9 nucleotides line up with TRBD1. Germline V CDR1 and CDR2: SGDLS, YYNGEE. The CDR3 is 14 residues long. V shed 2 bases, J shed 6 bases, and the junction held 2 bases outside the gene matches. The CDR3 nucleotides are TGTGCCAGCAGCGTGGGGACAGGGTATGAAAAACTGTTTTTT. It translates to CASSVGTGYEKLFF.

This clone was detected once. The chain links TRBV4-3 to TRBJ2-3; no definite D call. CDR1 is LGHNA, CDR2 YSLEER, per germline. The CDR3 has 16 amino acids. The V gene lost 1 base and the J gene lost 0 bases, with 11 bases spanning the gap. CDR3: CASSQAWTASTDTQYF. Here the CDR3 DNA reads TGCGCCAGCAGCCAAGCCTGGACCGCTAGCACAGATACGCAGTATTTT.

DNA of the CDR3: TGTGCCTGGAGTCCAAACCTCGGACGGATTAATGAAAAACTGTTTTTT. Translated, it gives CAWSPNLGRINEKLFF. The rearrangement joins TRBV30 to TRBJ1-4; D unresolved. With 2 bases removed from V and 4 bases from J, the gap between germline ends came to 17 bases. CDR3 length equals 16 residues. Germline V gene sequence: CDR1 GTSNPN, CDR2 SVGIG (reference sequence).

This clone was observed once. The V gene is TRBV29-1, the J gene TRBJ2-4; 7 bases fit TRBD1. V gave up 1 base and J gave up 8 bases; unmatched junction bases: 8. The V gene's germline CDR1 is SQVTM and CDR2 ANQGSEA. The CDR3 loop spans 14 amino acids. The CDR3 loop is CSVEGGSTGDIQYF. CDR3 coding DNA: TGCAGCGTTGAAGGTGGGTCAACAGGGGACATTCAGTACTTC.

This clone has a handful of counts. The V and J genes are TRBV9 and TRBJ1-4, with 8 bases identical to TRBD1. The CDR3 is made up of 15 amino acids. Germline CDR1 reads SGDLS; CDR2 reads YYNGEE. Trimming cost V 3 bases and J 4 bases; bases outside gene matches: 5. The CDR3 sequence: CASSDPGQVNEKLFF. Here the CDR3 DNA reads TGTGCCAGCAGCGACCCGGGACAGGTTAATGAAAAACTGTTTTTT.

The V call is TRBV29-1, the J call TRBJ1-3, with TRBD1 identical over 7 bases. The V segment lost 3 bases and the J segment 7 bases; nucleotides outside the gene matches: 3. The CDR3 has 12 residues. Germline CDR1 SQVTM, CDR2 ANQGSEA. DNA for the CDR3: TGCAGCGTTGAGGAACAGGGGAACACCATATATTTT. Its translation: CSVEEQGNTIYF.

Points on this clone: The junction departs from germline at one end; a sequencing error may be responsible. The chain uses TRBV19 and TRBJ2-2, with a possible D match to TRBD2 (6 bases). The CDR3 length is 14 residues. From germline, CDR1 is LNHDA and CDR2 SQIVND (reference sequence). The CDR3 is CASRIAASTGELFF. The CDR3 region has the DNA TGTGCCAGTAGGATAGCGGCCAGCACCGGGGAGCTGTTTTTT.

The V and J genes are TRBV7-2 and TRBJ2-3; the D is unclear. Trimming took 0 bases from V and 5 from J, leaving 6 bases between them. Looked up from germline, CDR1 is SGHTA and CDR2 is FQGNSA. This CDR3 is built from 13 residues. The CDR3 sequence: CASSLASQDTQYF. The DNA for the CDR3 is TGTGCCAGCAGCTTAGCTTCGCAAGATACGCAGTATTTT.

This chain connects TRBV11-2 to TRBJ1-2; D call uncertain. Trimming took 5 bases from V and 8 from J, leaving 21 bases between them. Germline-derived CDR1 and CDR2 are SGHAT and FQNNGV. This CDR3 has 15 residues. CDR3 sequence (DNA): TGTGCCAGCAGCCGAAGTTCGCCCCAAGACGGCGGCTACACCTTC. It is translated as CASSRSSPQDGGYTF.

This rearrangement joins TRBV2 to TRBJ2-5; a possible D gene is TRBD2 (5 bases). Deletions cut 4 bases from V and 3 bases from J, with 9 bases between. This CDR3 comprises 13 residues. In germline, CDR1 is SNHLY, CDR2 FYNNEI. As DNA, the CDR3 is TGTGCCAGCAGTGTTCGGCGGGAAGAGACCCAGTACTTC. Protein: CASSVRREETQYF.

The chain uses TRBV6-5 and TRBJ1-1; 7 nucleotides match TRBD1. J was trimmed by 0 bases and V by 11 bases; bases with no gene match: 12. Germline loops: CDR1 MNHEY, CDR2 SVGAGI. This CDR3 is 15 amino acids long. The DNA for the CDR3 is TGTGCCGGTCACAGGGGCTTCCCAATGAACACTGAAGCTTTCTTT. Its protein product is CAGHRGFPMNTEAFF.

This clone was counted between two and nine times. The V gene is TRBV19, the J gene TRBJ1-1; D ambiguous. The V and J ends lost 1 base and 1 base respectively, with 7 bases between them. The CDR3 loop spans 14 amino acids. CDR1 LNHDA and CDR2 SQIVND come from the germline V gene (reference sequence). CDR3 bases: TGTGCCAGTAGTATAGCAGTAGGGAACACTGAAGCTTTCTTT. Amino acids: CASSIAVGNTEAFF.

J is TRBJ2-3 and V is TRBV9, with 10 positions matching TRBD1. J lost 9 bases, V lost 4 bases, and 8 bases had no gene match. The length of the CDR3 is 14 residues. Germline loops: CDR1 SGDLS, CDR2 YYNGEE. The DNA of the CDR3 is TGTGCCAGCAGCCCCCGGGACAGGGGAGGCACGCAGTATTTT. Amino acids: CASSPRDRGGTQYF.

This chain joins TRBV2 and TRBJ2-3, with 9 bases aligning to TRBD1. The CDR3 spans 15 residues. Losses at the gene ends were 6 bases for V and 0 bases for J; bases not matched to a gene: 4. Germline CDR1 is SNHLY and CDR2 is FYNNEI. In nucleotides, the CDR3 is TGTGCCAGCAGGGGACAGGGACAGAGCACAGATACGCAGTATTTT. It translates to CASRGQGQSTDTQYF.

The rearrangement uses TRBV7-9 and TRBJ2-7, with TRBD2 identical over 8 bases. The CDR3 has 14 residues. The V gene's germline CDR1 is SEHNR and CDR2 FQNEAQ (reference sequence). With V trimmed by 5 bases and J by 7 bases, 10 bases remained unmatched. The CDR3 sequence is CASSPPGGPYEQYF. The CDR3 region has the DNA TGTGCCAGCAGCCCCCCGGGGGGGCCTTATGAGCAGTACTTC.

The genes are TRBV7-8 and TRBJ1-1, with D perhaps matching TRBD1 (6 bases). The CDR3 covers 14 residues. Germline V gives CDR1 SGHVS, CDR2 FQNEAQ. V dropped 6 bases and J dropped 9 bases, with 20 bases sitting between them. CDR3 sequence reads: CASRNLQGLRKAFF. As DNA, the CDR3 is TGTGCCAGCAGAAACTTACAGGGTCTTCGGAAAGCTTTCTTT.

DNA for the CDR3: TGTGCCAGCAGCTTAGCATTTCTTAGCCTAGCGGGGCGCAATGAGCAGTTCTTC. Amino acid sequence: CASSLAFLSLAGRNEQFF. This chain joins TRBV7-2 and TRBJ2-1, with TRBD2 matching 9 bases. V shed 0 bases, J shed 6 bases, and the junction held 12 bases outside the gene matches. The CDR3 covers 18 residues. The germline CDR1 and CDR2 sequences are SGHTA and FQGNSA.

CDR3 region: CASSLGGTRFTGELFF. DNA for the CDR3: TGTGCCAGCAGCTTGGGAGGGACCAGATTCACCGGGGAGCTGTTTTTT. The chain recombines TRBV5-4 with TRBJ2-2; D may match TRBD1 or TRBD2 (5 bases each). Trimming cost V 0 bases and J 4 bases, with 13 bases left between them. This CDR3 has 16 amino acids. Looked up from germline, CDR1 is SGHNT and CDR2 is YYREEE (reference sequence).